The sequence of this T cell receptor beta chain was determined in a study of cytomegalovirus exposure and HLA in healthy donors. In the PCR, 60 Vbeta and 13 Jbeta primers were used. TCRdb's copy holds only in-frame clones and misses some; the assay was immunoSEQ multiplex PCR. The sample consists of 90,000 to 110,000 clones, approximately 71% of them appearing once. Sequencing was carried out using PBMCs. This receptor was taken from a woman in her seventies in good health and CMV-seropositive.

CDR3 amino acids: CASSLIAGGPTDTQYF. The DNA of the CDR3 is TGTGCCAGTAGTTTAATAGCGGGGGGGCCAACAGATACGCAGTATTTT. This sequence joins TRBV19 and TRBJ2-3, with 11 positions matching TRBD2. The germline gives CDR1 LNHDA, CDR2 SQIVND (reference sequence). This CDR3 has 16 amino acids. The V gene end was trimmed by 5 bases and the J gene end by 3 bases; junction bases not matched to a gene: 7.